These T cell receptor beta chains were read from a single sample in a study of T-cell memory formation after mild COVID-19. TCRdb re-derived calls from the 5' RACE reads in MiXCR, one entry per CDR3 protein. The sample has approximately 210,000 distinct CDR3 sequences; around 17% are singletons. Sequences were obtained from PBMCs or a T cell subset sorted from them (not recorded which). These receptors were taken from an adult woman who had mild COVID-19 (a few samples of this study predate the infection). Cell type and time point are not known. The CDR3 runs from the conserved cysteine through the conserved F or W. The order of the fields is clone size, J gene, D gene, V gene, CDR3 protein, CDR3 DNA. The D gene is left open where the match is weak. The size entry is marked missing in some rows and otherwise reads once, few, many or a size class.

>NA|TRBJ1-1|NA|TRBV10-3
CAITKGMNTEAFF
TGTGCCATCACTAAAGGGATGAACACTGAAGCTTTCTTT
>NA|TRBJ2-2|NA|TRBV12-3/TRBV12-4
CASSLARQNTGELFF
TGTGCCAGCAGTTTAGCGCGCCAGAACACCGGGGAGCTGTTTTTT
>few|TRBJ1-1|NA|TRBV20-1
CSARRQGNAEAFF
TGCAGTGCTAGGCGCCAGGGTAATGCTGAAGCTTTCTTT
>NA|TRBJ1-4|TRBD1|TRBV5-1
CASSAGQGLSEKLFF
TGCGCCAGCAGCGCGGGACAGGGCTTGTCTGAAAAACTGTTTTTT
>few|TRBJ1-1|NA|TRBV12-3/TRBV12-4
CASSYTGKLNTEAFF
TGTGCCAGCAGTTATACAGGTAAACTGAACACTGAAGCTTTCTTT
>NA|TRBJ2-3|TRBD1|TRBV19
CASRDRGRTDTQYF
TGTGCCAGTAGGGACAGGGGGAGGACAGATACGCAGTATTTT
>NA|TRBJ2-5|NA|TRBV7-3
CASGVLGSETQYF
TGTGCCAGCGGGGTTTTGGGGTCGGAGACCCAGTACTTC
>few|TRBJ2-7|TRBD1|TRBV3-1
CASSQPGTGTAEQYF
TGTGCCAGCAGCCAGCCCGGGACAGGAACGGCCGAGCAGTACTTC
>few|TRBJ2-7|TRBD1|TRBV7-6
CASSATGANEQYF
TGTGCCAGCAGCGCGACAGGGGCGAACGAGCAGTACTTC
>NA|TRBJ1-1|NA|TRBV4-1
CASRRTANTEAFF
TGCGCCAGCAGAAGGACGGCTAACACTGAAGCTTTCTTT
>few|TRBJ2-5|NA|TRBV29-1
CSVEGSHPATQYF
TGCAGCGTAGAAGGATCCCACCCGGCGACCCAGTACTTC
>few|TRBJ2-3|TRBD1|TRBV24-1
CATSDTDRVGSTDTQYF
TGTGCCACCAGTGATACCGACAGGGTAGGGAGCACAGATACGCAGTATTTT
>NA|TRBJ2-2|TRBD2|TRBV11-2
CASSLKPSGGTGELFF
TGTGCCAGCAGCTTAAAGCCTAGCGGGGGCACCGGGGAGCTGTTTTTT
>NA|TRBJ2-7|NA|TRBV3-1
CASSQTGREQYF
TGTGCCAGCAGCCAGACAGGGAGGGAGCAGTACTTC
>NA|TRBJ1-2|NA|TRBV18
CASSPLDTTNYGYTF
TGTGCCAGCTCACCACTGGACACTACTAACTATGGCTACACCTTC
>NA|TRBJ2-7|TRBD2|TRBV9
CASSVGPGGAKQYF
TGTGCCAGCAGCGTAGGCCCGGGAGGGGCCAAGCAGTACTTC
>few|TRBJ1-1|TRBD1|TRBV11-3
CASSKGQGGGEAFF
TGTGCCAGCAGCAAGGGACAGGGGGGGGGTGAAGCTTTCTTT
>NA|TRBJ2-7|TRBD1|TRBV24-1
CATSDPGQAPYEQYF
TGTGCCACCAGTGATCCTGGACAGGCGCCCTACGAGCAGTACTTC
>few|TRBJ1-5|TRBD1|TRBV4-3
CASSQDHRGPRQPQHF
TGCGCCAGCAGCCAAGATCACAGGGGGCCGAGGCAGCCCCAGCATTTT
>few|TRBJ2-3|NA|TRBV3-1
CASSPGGTETDTQYF
TGTGCCAGCAGCCCCGGCGGGACGGAAACAGATACGCAGTATTTT
>few|TRBJ2-2|TRBD2|TRBV24-1
CATTGTSGTGELFF
TGTGCCACCACCGGGACTAGCGGCACCGGGGAGCTGTTTTTT
>NA|TRBJ2-1|TRBD2|TRBV4-1
CASSRLAEKKYNEQFF
TGCGCCAGCAGCCGACTAGCGGAGAAAAAATACAATGAGCAGTTCTTC
>NA|TRBJ1-1|NA|TRBV4-1
CASSQAGWGEVGTEAFF
TGCGCCAGCAGCCAAGCAGGATGGGGAGAGGTGGGGACTGAAGCTTTCTTT
>few|TRBJ2-1|NA|TRBV3-1
CASSRINEQFF
TGTGCCAGCAGCCGCATCAATGAGCAGTTCTTC
>few|TRBJ2-1|TRBD2|TRBV7-3
CASRIGTSGNNEQFF
TGTGCCAGCAGGATCGGGACTAGCGGGAACAATGAGCAGTTCTTC
>NA|TRBJ1-2|TRBD1|TRBV29-1
CSAWSGGDYGYTF
TGCAGCGCTTGGTCAGGGGGGGACTATGGCTACACCTTC
>few|TRBJ2-1|NA|TRBV6-5
CASSFGGLEQFF
TGTGCCAGCAGTTTCGGGGGCCTGGAGCAGTTCTTC
>NA|TRBJ2-1|NA|TRBV24-1
CATSDLPHVSGHEQFF
TGTGCCACCAGTGATTTGCCCCACGTCTCGGGACATGAGCAGTTCTTC
>NA|TRBJ2-3|NA|TRBV20-1
CSARAGADTQYF
TGCAGTGCTAGAGCCGGGGCAGATACGCAGTATTTT
>NA|TRBJ2-7|TRBD2|TRBV20-1
CSARPGGPLEQYF
TGCAGTGCTAGACCGGGGGGGCCCCTCGAGCAGTACTTC
>many|TRBJ2-5|TRBD1|TRBV18
CASSPGQGETQYF
TGCGCCAGCAGCCCTGGACAGGGAGAGACCCAGTACTTC
>few|TRBJ2-7|NA|TRBV7-2
CASSFNRNEQYF
TGTGCCAGCAGCTTCAATCGCAACGAGCAGTACTTC
>few|TRBJ2-2|NA|TRBV12-3/TRBV12-4
CASSSPSGNTGELFF
TGTGCCAGCAGTTCGCCTTCGGGGAATACCGGGGAGCTGTTTTTT